The present entry profiles one T cell receptor beta chain with its context. The germline V gene has CDR1 ENHRY and CDR2 SYGVKD. The CDR3 is 15 amino acids. V shed 4 bases, J shed 1 base, and the junction held 5 bases outside the gene matches. This sample stems from a study of early T cells in non-severe SARS-CoV-2 infection. MiXCR, applied by TCRdb to the 5' RACE reads, yields one record per CDR3 protein. In the table there are about 90,000 distinct CDR3 sequences, roughly 12% of which are singletons. The TCR originated in an adult who was a healthcare worker with PCR-confirmed SARS-CoV-2 infection or an uninfected control (not recorded which). V gene TRBV10-3 combines with J gene TRBJ1-1; 8 bases agree with TRBD1. Source: whole blood, taken at baseline. The CDR3 region is CAISGGQGGNTEAFF. Here the CDR3 DNA reads TGTGCCATCAGTGGAGGACAGGGAGGGAACACTGAAGCTTTCTTT.